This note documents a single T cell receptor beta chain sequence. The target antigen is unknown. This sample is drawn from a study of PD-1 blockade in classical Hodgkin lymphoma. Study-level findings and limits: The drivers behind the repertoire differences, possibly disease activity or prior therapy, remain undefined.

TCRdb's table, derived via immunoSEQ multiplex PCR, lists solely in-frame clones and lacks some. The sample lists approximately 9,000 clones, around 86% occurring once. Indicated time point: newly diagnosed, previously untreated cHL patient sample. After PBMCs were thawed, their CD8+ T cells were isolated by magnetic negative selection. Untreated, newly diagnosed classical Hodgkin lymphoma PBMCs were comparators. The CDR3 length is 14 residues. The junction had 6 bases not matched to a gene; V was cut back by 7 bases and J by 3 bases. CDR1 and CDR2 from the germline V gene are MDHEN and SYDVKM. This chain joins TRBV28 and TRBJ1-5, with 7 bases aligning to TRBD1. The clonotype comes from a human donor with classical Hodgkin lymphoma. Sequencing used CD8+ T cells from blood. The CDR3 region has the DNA TGTGCCAGCACCGACAGGGTACTCAATCAGCCCCAGCATTTT. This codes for CASTDRVLNQPQHF.